The table lists the clone carrying this T cell receptor beta chain with a few counts. What it binds is not known. Via MiXCR, TCRdb re-called the 5' RACE reads, giving one row per CDR3 protein. This table has hundreds of thousands of distinct CDR3 sequences, roughly a fifth appearing once. This sample is part of a study of T cells after yellow fever vaccination. The study, taken as a whole, reports: Booster samples showed a return of most primary-vaccination clones (approximately 96% CD4, approximately 85% CD8).

The clonotype was recovered from a man aged 25 to 40 who received the YFV17D yellow fever vaccine. Sequenced here: PBMCs, sampled 15 days after the yellow fever booster vaccination.

Here the CDR3 DNA reads TGTGCCAGCAGTGGTGGGGGGGTGGTCTCCTACGAGCAGTACTTC. Translation gives CASSGGGVVSYEQYF. V usage is TRBV25-1 and J usage is TRBJ2-7, with 7 bases matching TRBD2. CDR1 MGHDK and CDR2 SYGVNS come from the germline V gene. With V trimmed by 4 bases and J by 0 bases, 6 bases remained unmatched. The CDR3 covers 15 residues.